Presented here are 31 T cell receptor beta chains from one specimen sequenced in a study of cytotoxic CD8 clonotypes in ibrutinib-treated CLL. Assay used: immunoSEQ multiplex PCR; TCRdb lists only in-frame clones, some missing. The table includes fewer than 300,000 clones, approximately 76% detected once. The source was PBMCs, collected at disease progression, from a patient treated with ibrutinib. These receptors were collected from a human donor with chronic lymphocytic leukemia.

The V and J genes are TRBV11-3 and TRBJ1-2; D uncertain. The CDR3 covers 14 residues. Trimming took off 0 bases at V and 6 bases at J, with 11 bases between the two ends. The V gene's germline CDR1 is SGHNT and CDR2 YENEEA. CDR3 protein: CASSLDIGIDGYTF. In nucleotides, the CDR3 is TGTGCCAGCAGCTTAGATATCGGAATAGATGGCTACACCTTC.

The CDR3 loop reads CAISEGQSLAKNIQYF. The DNA for the CDR3 is TGTGCCATCAGTGAGGGACAGTCACTAGCCAAAAACATTCAGTACTTC. The chain couples TRBV10-3 to TRBJ2-4; weak D call: TRBD1 (6 bases). Trimming stripped 2 bases from V and 0 bases from J, with 11 bases between. The CDR3 extends over 16 amino acids. Germline V lookup: CDR1 ENHRY, CDR2 SYGVKD.

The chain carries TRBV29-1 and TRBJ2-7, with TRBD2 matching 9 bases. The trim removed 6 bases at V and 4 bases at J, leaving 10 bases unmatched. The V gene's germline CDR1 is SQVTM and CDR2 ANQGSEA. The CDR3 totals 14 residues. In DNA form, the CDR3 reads TGCAGCGTGAGGCTGCGGGAGGGCGGATACGAGCAGTACTTC. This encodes CSVRLREGGYEQYF.

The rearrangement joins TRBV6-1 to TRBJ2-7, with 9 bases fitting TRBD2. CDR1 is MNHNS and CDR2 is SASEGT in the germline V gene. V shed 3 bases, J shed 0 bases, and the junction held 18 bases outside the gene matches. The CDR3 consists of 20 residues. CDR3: CASSELRKWASGANSYEQYF. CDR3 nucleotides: TGTGCCAGCAGTGAGCTACGGAAATGGGCTAGCGGGGCCAACTCCTACGAGCAGTACTTC.

CDR3: CSVEAGAKNIQYF. The CDR3 coding sequence is TGCAGCGTTGAAGCGGGGGCCAAAAACATTCAGTACTTC. J is TRBJ2-4 and V is TRBV29-1; perhaps TRBD2 as D (5 bases). The CDR3 is 13 residues long. CDR1 is SQVTM and CDR2 is ANQGSEA in the germline V gene. Trimming removed 1 base from V and 1 base from J, with 5 bases in between. The variable domain in full, with the rest retrieved from reference TRBV29-1 and TRBJ2-4, is SAVISQKPSRDICQRGTSLTIQCQVDSQVTMMFWYRQQPGQSLTLIATANQGSEATYESGFVIDKFPISRPNLTFSTLTVSNMSPEDSSIYLCSVEAGAKNIQYFGAGTRLSVL.

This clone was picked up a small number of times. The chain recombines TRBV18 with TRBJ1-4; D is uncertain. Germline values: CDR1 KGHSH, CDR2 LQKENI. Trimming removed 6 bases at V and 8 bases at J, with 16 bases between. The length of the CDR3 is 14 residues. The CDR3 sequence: CASSPSVQGEKLFF. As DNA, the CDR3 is TGTGCCAGCTCGCCTTCCGTCCAAGGGGAAAAACTGTTTTTT.

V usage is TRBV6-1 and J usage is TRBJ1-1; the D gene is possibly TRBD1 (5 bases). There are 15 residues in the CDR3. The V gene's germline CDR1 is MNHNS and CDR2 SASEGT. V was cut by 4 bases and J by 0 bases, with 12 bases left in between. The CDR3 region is CASSAQGFVNTEAFF. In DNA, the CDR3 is TGTGCCAGCAGTGCGCAGGGCTTTGTGAACACTGAAGCTTTCTTT.

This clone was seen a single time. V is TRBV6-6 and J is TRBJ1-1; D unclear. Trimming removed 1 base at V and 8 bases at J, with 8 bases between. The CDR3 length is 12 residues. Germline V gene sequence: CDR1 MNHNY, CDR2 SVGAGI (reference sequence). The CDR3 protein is CASSYFGPEAFF. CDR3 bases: TGTGCCAGCAGTTACTTTGGACCAGAAGCTTTCTTT.

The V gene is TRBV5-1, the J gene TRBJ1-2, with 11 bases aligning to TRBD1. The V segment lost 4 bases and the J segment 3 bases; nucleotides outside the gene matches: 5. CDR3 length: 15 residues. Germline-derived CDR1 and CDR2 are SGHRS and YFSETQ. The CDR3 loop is CASSDGQGADYGYTF. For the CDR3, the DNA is TGCGCCAGCAGCGACGGACAGGGGGCGGACTATGGCTACACCTTC.

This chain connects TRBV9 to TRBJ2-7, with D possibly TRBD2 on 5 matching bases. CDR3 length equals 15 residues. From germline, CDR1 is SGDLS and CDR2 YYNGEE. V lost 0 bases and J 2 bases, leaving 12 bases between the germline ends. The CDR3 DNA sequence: TGTGCCAGCAGCGTAGACCCGGGGTTGACCTACGAGCAGTACTTC. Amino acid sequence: CASSVDPGLTYEQYF. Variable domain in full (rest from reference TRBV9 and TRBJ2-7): DSGVTQTPKHLITATGQRVTLRCSPRSGDLSVYWYQQSLDQGLQFLIQYYNGEERAKGNILERFSAQQFPDLHSELNLSSLELGDSALYFCASSVDPGLTYEQYFGPGTRLTVT.

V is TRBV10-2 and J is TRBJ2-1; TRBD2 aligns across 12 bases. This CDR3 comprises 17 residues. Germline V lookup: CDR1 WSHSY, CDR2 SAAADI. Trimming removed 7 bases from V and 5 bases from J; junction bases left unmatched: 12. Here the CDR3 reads CASKSGGGLAGNNEQFF. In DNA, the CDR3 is TGCGCCAGCAAATCCGGGGGAGGACTAGCGGGAAACAATGAGCAGTTCTTC.

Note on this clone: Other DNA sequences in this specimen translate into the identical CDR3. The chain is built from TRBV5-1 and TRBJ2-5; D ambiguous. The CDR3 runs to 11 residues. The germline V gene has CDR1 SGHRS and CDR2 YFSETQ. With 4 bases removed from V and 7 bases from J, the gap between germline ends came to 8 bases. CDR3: CASSLAGTQYF. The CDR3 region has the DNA TGCGCCAGCAGCCTGGCTGGGACCCAGTACTTC.

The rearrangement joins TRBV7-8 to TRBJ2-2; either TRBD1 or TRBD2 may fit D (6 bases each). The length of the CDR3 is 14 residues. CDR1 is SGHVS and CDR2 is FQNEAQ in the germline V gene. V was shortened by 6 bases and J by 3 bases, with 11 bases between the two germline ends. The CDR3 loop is CASRGGLYTGELFF. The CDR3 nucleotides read TGTGCCAGCAGGGGGGGCTTATACACCGGGGAGCTGTTTTTT.

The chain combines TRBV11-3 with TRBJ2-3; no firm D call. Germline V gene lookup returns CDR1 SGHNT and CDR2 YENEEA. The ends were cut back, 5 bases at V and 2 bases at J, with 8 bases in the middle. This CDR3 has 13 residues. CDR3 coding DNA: TGTGCCAGCAGCCCGTTCGCCACAGATACGCAGTATTTT. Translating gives CASSPFATDTQYF.

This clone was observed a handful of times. The CDR3 sequence: CASSPVGTVVYEQYF. CDR3 nucleotides: TGTGCCAGCTCACCTGTTGGGACGGTGGTATACGAGCAGTACTTC. The rearrangement uses TRBV18 and TRBJ2-7, with D perhaps matching TRBD1 or TRBD2 (5 bases each). This CDR3 has 15 residues. Deletions cut 3 bases from V and 4 bases from J, with 16 bases between. CDR1 and CDR2 (germline): KGHSH, LQKENI.

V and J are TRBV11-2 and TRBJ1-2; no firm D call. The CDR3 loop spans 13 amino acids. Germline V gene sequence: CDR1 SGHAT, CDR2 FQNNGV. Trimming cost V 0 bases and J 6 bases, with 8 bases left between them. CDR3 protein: CASSLESGDGYTF. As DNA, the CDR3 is TGTGCCAGCAGCTTAGAGTCCGGGGATGGCTACACCTTC.

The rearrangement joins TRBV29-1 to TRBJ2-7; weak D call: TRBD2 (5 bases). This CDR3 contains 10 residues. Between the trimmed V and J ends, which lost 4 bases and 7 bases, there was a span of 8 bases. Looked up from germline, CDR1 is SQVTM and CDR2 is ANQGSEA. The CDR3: CSVVSGEQYF. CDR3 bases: TGCAGCGTTGTATCGGGGGAGCAGTACTTC.

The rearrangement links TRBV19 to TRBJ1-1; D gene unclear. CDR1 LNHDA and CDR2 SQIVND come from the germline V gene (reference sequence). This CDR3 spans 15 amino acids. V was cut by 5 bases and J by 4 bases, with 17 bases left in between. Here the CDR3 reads CASSLTPGGVTEAFF. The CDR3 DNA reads TGTGCCAGTAGTCTGACCCCCGGTGGAGTCACTGAAGCTTTCTTT.

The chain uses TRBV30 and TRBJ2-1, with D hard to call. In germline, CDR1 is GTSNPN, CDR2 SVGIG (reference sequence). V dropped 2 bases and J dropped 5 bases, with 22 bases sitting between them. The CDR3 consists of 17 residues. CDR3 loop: CAWSLAGAGTSNNEQFF. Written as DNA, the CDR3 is TGTGCCTGGAGTCTCGCCGGAGCAGGCACAAGTAACAATGAGCAGTTCTTC.

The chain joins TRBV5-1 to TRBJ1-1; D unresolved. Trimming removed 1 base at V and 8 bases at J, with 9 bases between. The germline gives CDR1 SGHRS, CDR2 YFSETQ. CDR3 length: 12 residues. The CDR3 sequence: CASSLTRAEAFF. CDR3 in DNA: TGCGCCAGCAGCTTGACCCGGGCCGAAGCTTTCTTT.

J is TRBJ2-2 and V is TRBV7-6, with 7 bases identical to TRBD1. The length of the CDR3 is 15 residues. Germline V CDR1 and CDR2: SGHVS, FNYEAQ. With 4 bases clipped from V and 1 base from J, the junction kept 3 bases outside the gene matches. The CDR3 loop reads CASSWRTGNTGELFF. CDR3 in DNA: TGTGCCAGCAGCTGGAGGACAGGGAACACCGGGGAGCTGTTTTTT.

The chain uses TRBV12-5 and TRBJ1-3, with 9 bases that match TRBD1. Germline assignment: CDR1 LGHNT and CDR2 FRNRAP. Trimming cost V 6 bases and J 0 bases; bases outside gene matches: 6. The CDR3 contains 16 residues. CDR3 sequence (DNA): TGTGCTAGTGGCAAAGGACAGGGGCACTCTGGAAACACCATATATTTT. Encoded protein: CASGKGQGHSGNTIYF.

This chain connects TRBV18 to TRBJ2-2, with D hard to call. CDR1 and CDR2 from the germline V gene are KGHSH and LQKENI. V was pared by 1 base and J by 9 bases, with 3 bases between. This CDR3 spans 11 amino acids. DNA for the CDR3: TGTGCCAGCTCACCACGACGGGAGCTGTTTTTT. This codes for CASSPRRELFF.

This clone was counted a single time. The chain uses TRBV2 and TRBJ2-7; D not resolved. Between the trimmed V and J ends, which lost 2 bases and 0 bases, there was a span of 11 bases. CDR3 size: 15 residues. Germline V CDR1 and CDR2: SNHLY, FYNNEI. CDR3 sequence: CASSESRATSYEQYF. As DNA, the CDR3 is TGTGCCAGCAGTGAAAGCCGAGCGACCTCCTACGAGCAGTACTTC.

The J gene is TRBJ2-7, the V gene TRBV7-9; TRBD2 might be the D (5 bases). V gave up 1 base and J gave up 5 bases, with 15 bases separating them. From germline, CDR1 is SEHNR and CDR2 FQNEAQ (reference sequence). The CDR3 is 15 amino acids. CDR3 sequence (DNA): TGTGCCAGCAGCTTAGTCGGACTCGCAGACCACGAGCAGTACTTC. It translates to CASSLVGLADHEQYF. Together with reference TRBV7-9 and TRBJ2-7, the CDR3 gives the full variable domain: DTGVSQNPRHKITKRGQNVTFRCDPISEHNRLYWYRQTLGQGPEFLTYFQNEAQLEKSRLLSDRFSAERPKGSFSTLEIQRTEQGDSAMYLCASSLVGLADHEQYFGPGTRLTVT.

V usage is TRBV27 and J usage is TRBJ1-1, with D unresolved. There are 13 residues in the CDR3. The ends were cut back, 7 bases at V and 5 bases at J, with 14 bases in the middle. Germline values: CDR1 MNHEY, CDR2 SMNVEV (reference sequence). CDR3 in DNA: TGTGCCAGCATCCCCCCCGGCCGGACTGAAGCTTTCTTT. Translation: CASIPPGRTEAFF.

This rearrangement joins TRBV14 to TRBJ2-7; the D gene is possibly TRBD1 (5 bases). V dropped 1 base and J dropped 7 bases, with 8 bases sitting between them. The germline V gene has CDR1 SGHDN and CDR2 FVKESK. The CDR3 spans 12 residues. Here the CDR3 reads CASSQAQGEQYF. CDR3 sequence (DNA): TGTGCCAGCAGCCAAGCGCAGGGAGAGCAGTACTTC.

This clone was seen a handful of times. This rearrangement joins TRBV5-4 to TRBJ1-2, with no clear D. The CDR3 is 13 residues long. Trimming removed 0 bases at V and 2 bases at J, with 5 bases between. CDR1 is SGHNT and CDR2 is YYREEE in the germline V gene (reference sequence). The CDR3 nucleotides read TGTGCCAGCAGCTTGGACGGGAACTATGGCTACACCTTC. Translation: CASSLDGNYGYTF.

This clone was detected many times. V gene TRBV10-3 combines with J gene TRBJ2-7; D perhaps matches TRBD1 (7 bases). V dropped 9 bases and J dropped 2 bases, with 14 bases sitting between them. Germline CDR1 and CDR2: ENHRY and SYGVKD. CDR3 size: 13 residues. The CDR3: CAIRQGLAYEQYF. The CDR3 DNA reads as TGTGCCATACGACAGGGACTGGCCTACGAGCAGTACTTC.

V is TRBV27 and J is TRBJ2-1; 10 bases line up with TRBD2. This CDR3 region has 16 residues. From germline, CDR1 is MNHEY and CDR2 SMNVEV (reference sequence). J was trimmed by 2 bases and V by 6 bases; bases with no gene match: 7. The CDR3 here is CASRPLAGVPYNEQFF. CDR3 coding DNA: TGTGCCAGCAGGCCGCTAGCGGGAGTACCCTACAATGAGCAGTTCTTC.

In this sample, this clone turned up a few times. CDR3 bases: TGCGCCAGCAGGGCGGGACAGGCCTACGAGCAGTACTTC. Translated, it gives CASRAGQAYEQYF. The V gene is TRBV23-1, the J gene TRBJ2-7, with 8 bases fitting TRBD1. TRBV23-1 is classed as an ORF, of uncertain function. The CDR3 spans 13 residues. The trim removed 6 bases at V and 2 bases at J, leaving 3 bases unmatched.